The next 20 T cell receptor beta chains were all read from a single sample in a study of T cell changes during pregnancy in multiple sclerosis (dated by TCRdb to between 2018 and 2021). Preparation of the library involved the immunoSEQ multiplex PCR assay. TCRdb's version of the immuneACCESS table is confined to in-frame rearrangements and falls short of the full clone set. An unresolved V gene accounts for under half of the shortfall where checked; the remainder is of unknown origin. The sample table records around 21,000 clones; roughly 90% of these occur just once. The biggest ten clones account for 6.5% to 9% of the sample. The sample in question was CD8+ T cells from peripheral blood mononuclear cells, obtained in the third trimester of pregnancy. The receptors stem from a female donor in good health, enrolled as a control in a pregnancy study.

This chain connects TRBV7-2 to TRBJ2-3, with D tentatively TRBD2 (6 bases). CDR3 length equals 15 residues. Trimming shortened V by 1 base and J by 6 bases, and 14 bases separated the two germline ends. From germline, CDR1 is SGHTA and CDR2 FQGNSA. The CDR3 sequence is CASSLGGGAADTQYF. Written as DNA, the CDR3 is TGTGCCAGCAGCTTAGGAGGCGGGGCGGCGGATACGCAGTATTTT.

This rearrangement joins TRBV7-3 to TRBJ2-1; 9 nucleotides align to TRBD2. Germline V gene data show CDR1 as SGHTA and CDR2 as FQGTGA. The trim removed 5 bases at V and 8 bases at J, leaving 7 bases unmatched. The CDR3 loop spans 14 amino acids. The DNA of the CDR3 is TGTGCCAGCAGCCCCCGGGGACTAGCACATGAGCAGTTCTTC. This encodes CASSPRGLAHEQFF.

The rearrangement uses TRBV2 and TRBJ1-2, with D tentatively TRBD1 (5 bases). Trimming took 7 bases from V and 4 from J, leaving 13 bases between them. This CDR3 has 13 residues. Germline lookup yields CDR1 SNHLY and CDR2 FYNNEI. The CDR3 is CASKLTGLYGYTF. The CDR3 nucleotides are TGTGCCAGCAAACTGACGGGACTCTATGGCTACACCTTC.

The V gene is TRBV21-1, the J gene TRBJ1-2; the D call TRBD1 from the table was never checked on the DNA. TRBV21-1 is reported as a pseudogene. This CDR3 has 14 residues. CDR3 amino acids: CASSGPRGDYGYTF. The CDR3 DNA follows: TGTGCCAGCAGCGGGCCCAGGGGTGACTATGGCTACACCTTC.

The chain recombines TRBV6-7 with TRBJ1-2; D is unresolved. TRBV6-7 is flagged as an ORF with uncertain function. Deletions cut 2 bases from V and 8 bases from J, with 21 bases between. The CDR3 length is 16 residues. CDR3 amino acids: CASSYKTNDWKDGYTF. The CDR3 DNA reads TGTGCCAGCAGTTACAAAACAAACGACTGGAAAGACGGCTACACCTTC.

The chain links TRBV7-9 to TRBJ2-1, with 12 bases matching TRBD2. The CDR3 loop spans 16 amino acids. Germline CDR1 reads SEHNR; CDR2 reads FQNEAQ (reference sequence). Germline trimming cut 5 bases from V and 8 bases from J; bases unmatched to any gene: 10. CDR3 in DNA: TGTGCCAGCAGCGCTCGACTAGCGGGAGTTCGCGATGAGCAGTTCTTC. Encoded protein: CASSARLAGVRDEQFF.

This clone was observed a handful of times. The J gene is TRBJ1-1, the V gene TRBV9; unclear D gene. The CDR3 runs to 14 residues. Trimming stripped 4 bases from V and 1 base from J, with 11 bases between. Germline V gene lookup returns CDR1 SGDLS and CDR2 YYNGEE. The CDR3: CASSSSEGNTEAFF. The CDR3 nucleotides read TGTGCCAGCAGCTCCTCTGAGGGGAACACTGAAGCTTTCTTT.

The genes are TRBV28 and TRBJ2-7; no definite D call. Trimming pared 6 bases from V and 3 bases from J, leaving 12 bases between. This CDR3 spans 13 amino acids. The germline CDR1 and CDR2 sequences are MDHEN and SYDVKM. Here the CDR3 reads CASSLIPFYEQYF. The CDR3 DNA is TGTGCCAGCAGCCTAATCCCTTTCTACGAGCAGTACTTC.

This clone occurred a few times. The V gene is TRBV6-1, the J gene TRBJ2-2, with D perhaps matching TRBD2 (5 bases). This CDR3 contains 13 residues. Germline V lookup: CDR1 MNHNS, CDR2 SASEGT. Trimming left V 10 bases short and J 6 bases short, with 15 bases between. The CDR3 nucleotides read TGTGCCACTTCAGAGGGTGATGCCGGGGAGCTGTTTTTT. Its translation: CATSEGDAGELFF.

The V gene is TRBV7-6, the J gene TRBJ1-2; tentatively, D is TRBD1 (5 bases). This CDR3 spans 13 amino acids. V lost 4 bases to trimming and J lost 4 bases, with 10 bases between them. CDR1 and CDR2 (germline): SGHVS, FNYEAQ. CDR3 bases: TGTGCCAGCAGCTCAGGAGGGGCCTATGGCTACACCTTC. This translates into CASSSGGAYGYTF.

This chain links TRBV19 with TRBJ1-5; maybe TRBD1 (6 bases). CDR3 size: 14 residues. The germline V and J ends were trimmed by 4 bases and 6 bases, with 13 bases remaining between them. Germline V CDR1 and CDR2: LNHDA, SQIVND (reference sequence). The CDR3: CASSSSGDIQPQHF. The CDR3, as DNA: TGTGCCAGTAGTAGCTCAGGGGATATTCAGCCCCAGCATTTT.

V usage is TRBV10-1 and J usage is TRBJ2-1; TRBD1 matches 10 bases. The CDR3 consists of 13 residues. Germline V gene lookup returns CDR1 WNHNN and CDR2 SYGVQD (reference sequence). The junction had 3 bases not matched to a gene; V was cut back by 10 bases and J by 3 bases. CDR3 DNA: TGCGCCACCCGGGACAGGGGCTACAATGAGCAGTTCTTC. This encodes CATRDRGYNEQFF.

The V call is TRBV19, the J call TRBJ2-1; 7 bases match TRBD2. Germline V CDR1 and CDR2: LNHDA, SQIVND (reference sequence). The CDR3 runs 15 residues. V gave up 1 base and J gave up 7 bases; unmatched junction bases: 7. CDR3 in amino acids: CASSIVGVGGNEQFF. For the CDR3, the DNA is TGTGCCAGTAGTATAGTTGGTGTGGGGGGGAATGAGCAGTTCTTC.

This chain uses TRBV6-6 with TRBJ1-5, with unresolved D. CDR1 and CDR2 from the germline V gene are MNHNY and SVGAGI (reference sequence). With 6 bases removed from V and 5 bases from J, the gap between germline ends came to 14 bases. This CDR3 region has 14 residues. The CDR3: CASSTVGDHQPQHF. For the CDR3, the DNA is TGTGCCAGCAGCACAGTAGGCGATCATCAGCCCCAGCATTTT.

The chain joins TRBV4-3 to TRBJ2-1; 8 positions agree with TRBD1. The CDR3 runs 16 residues. The germline CDR1 and CDR2 sequences are LGHNA and YSLEER. V dropped 1 base and J dropped 5; count of bases not matched to a gene: 7. The CDR3 loop reads CASSQGPGQVNNEQFF. The CDR3 DNA sequence: TGCGCCAGCAGCCAAGGTCCGGGACAGGTTAACAATGAGCAGTTCTTC.

J is TRBJ1-1 and V is TRBV7-8; 9 positions match TRBD1. Germline assignment: CDR1 SGHVS and CDR2 FQNEAQ. This CDR3 spans 13 amino acids. The J segment lost 4 bases and the V segment lost 5 bases, leaving 2 bases of the junction unmatched. This chain's CDR3 is CASSQGQGTEAFF. The CDR3 DNA reads TGTGCCAGCAGCCAGGGACAGGGCACTGAAGCTTTCTTT.

This clone was observed a few times. The chain carries TRBV30 and TRBJ1-1; D is possibly TRBD1 (6 bases). V was trimmed by 1 base and J by 10 bases, leaving 19 bases between them. This CDR3 comprises 14 residues. CDR1 and CDR2 (germline): GTSNPN, SVGIG (reference sequence). Here the CDR3 reads CAWSADSGWWGAFF. CDR3 sequence (DNA): TGTGCCTGGAGTGCGGACAGTGGCTGGTGGGGAGCTTTCTTT.

The chain uses TRBV21-1 and TRBJ2-4; the DNA was not compared with TRBD1, the D call given in the table. TRBV21-1 is noted as a pseudogene. The CDR3 covers 14 residues. The CDR3 coding sequence is TGTGCCAGCACTGTAGGGGGCAGGGAAGACATTCAGTACTTC. Amino acids: CASTVGGREDIQYF.

V gene TRBV7-9 combines with J gene TRBJ2-5, with D perhaps matching TRBD2 (5 bases). Trimming shortened V by 5 bases and J by 4 bases, and 20 bases separated the two germline ends. CDR1 and CDR2 from the germline V gene are SEHNR and FQNEAQ (reference sequence). This CDR3 is 16 amino acids long. The CDR3 here is CASSPNGVEWGETQYF. Here the CDR3 DNA reads TGTGCCAGCAGCCCCAACGGGGTTGAGTGGGGAGAGACCCAGTACTTC.

This chain uses TRBV28 with TRBJ2-4; maybe TRBD1 (5 bases). There are 15 residues in the CDR3. Trimming stripped 7 bases from V and 8 bases from J, with 21 bases between. Germline values: CDR1 MDHEN, CDR2 SYDVKM. CDR3 sequence: CASTTGAGIWDIQYF. The CDR3 nucleotides are TGTGCCAGCACCACGGGCGCAGGGATTTGGGACATTCAGTACTTC.